Shown below are 8 T cell receptor beta chains from a single sample sequenced in a study of early stage breast cancer tumors. The assay was immunoSEQ multiplex PCR, and TCRdb's table has in-frame clones only and misses some. Of 4,000 or so clones detected, 55% to 70% appear once; the ten largest clones hold 18%. Sample: breast tumor tissue. The receptors were gathered from a person aged 40-50 years with breast cancer.

The chain combines TRBV7-3 with TRBJ1-1, with a possible D match to TRBD1 (6 bases). The CDR3 consists of 14 residues. Per germline, CDR1 SGHTA and CDR2 FQGTGA. Trimming took off 5 bases at V and 4 bases at J, with 14 bases between the two ends. The CDR3 region is CASSTQGDGTEAFF. CDR3 in DNA: TGTGCCAGCAGCACACAGGGCGACGGCACTGAAGCTTTCTTT. Combining the CDR3 with reference TRBV7-3 and TRBJ1-1 gives the whole variable domain GAGVSQTPSNKVTEKGKYVELRCDPISGHTALYWYRQSLGQGPEFLIYFQGTGAADDSGLPNDRFFAVRPEGSVSTLKIQRTERGDSAVYLCASSTQGDGTEAFFGQGTRLTVV.

This sequence joins TRBV9 and TRBJ2-7; D is uncertain. The length of the CDR3 is 14 residues. The V end was cut by 4 bases, the J end by 4 bases, with 15 bases between. The germline CDR1 and CDR2 sequences are SGDLS and YYNGEE. In DNA, the CDR3 is TGTGCCAGCAGCCCCCGGACCACCTCTTACGAGCAGTACTTC. This translates into CASSPRTTSYEQYF.

This clone occurred a few times. The chain combines TRBV10-3 with TRBJ1-3; a weak D match, TRBD1 (5 bases). Trimming left V 0 bases short and J 4 bases short, with 16 bases between. The CDR3 contains 17 residues. Germline V CDR1 and CDR2: ENHRY, SYGVKD. The CDR3 DNA follows: TGTGCCATCAGTGAGTCTGGGGCCAGCCTCGGGGGAAACACCATATATTTT. Protein: CAISESGASLGGNTIYF.

The chain combines TRBV29-1 with TRBJ2-5; 14 positions match TRBD2. Trimming removed 7 bases from V and 3 bases from J; junction bases left unmatched: 4. Looked up from germline, CDR1 is SQVTM and CDR2 is ANQGSEA. The CDR3 sequence is 14 residues long. CDR3 sequence: CSAGTSGSKETQYF. CDR3 sequence (DNA): TGCAGCGCAGGGACTAGCGGGAGTAAAGAGACCCAGTACTTC.

The chain uses TRBV2 and TRBJ2-7; D is perhaps TRBD1 (5 bases). The CDR3 is made up of 14 amino acids. Germline V gene lookup returns CDR1 SNHLY and CDR2 FYNNEI. Trimming pared 7 bases from V and 5 bases from J, leaving 18 bases between. The CDR3: CASTPGRGRNEQYF. For the CDR3, the DNA is TGTGCCAGCACCCCGGGTAGGGGTCGCAACGAGCAGTACTTC.

This sequence joins TRBV19 and TRBJ1-4, with 7 bases fitting TRBD1. This CDR3 contains 14 residues. V gave up 5 bases and J gave up 4 bases; unmatched junction bases: 4. The germline V gene has CDR1 LNHDA and CDR2 SQIVND (reference sequence). The CDR3 reads CASSHQGGNEKLFF. In DNA, the CDR3 is TGTGCCAGTAGTCACCAGGGGGGTAATGAAAAACTGTTTTTT.

This clone was seen a handful of times. The rearrangement links TRBV9 to TRBJ2-2; 7 nucleotides line up with TRBD1. The V gene's germline CDR1 is SGDLS and CDR2 YYNGEE. CDR3 length equals 19 residues. Trimming cost V 6 bases and J 1 base; bases outside gene matches: 18. The chain's CDR3 is CASTSKPGQKLENTGELFF. The DNA of the CDR3 is TGTGCCAGCACCTCGAAGCCGGGACAGAAGTTAGAGAACACCGGGGAGCTGTTTTTT.

The chain links TRBV11-2 to TRBJ2-7; a weak D match, TRBD2 (5 bases). The CDR3 runs to 13 residues. Trimming stripped 4 bases from V and 5 bases from J, with 12 bases between. CDR1 SGHAT and CDR2 FQNNGV come from the germline V gene. The CDR3 DNA reads TGTGCCAGCAGCTCCGGGCCGGGGAACGAGCAGTACTTC. Translation gives CASSSGPGNEQYF.